The present TCR beta chain was sequenced within a study of shared clonotypes between healthy human individuals. Libraries were prepared by immunoSEQ multiplex PCR; TCRdb keeps only in-frame clonotypes and omits some of them. The sample carries a few million clones, 90% to 95% recorded once. V lost 6 bases and J lost 4; bases outside the gene matches: 11. This CDR3 spans 16 amino acids. Looked up from germline, CDR1 is SGHVS and CDR2 is FNYEAQ. The study drew all its donors from Caucasian adults living in Nashville, Tennessee. V gene TRBV7-6 combines with J gene TRBJ2-7; 11 nucleotides match TRBD2. Sequencing was done on a sample of naive CD4+ T cells from PBMCs. Subset in this sample: CD45RA+ positively selected. The clonotype was recovered from a man between 18 and 29 years old in good health. Some clones in this sample may be carry-over from other donors' samples. As DNA, the CDR3 is TGTGCCAGCAGTCAGGGACTAGCGGAACCGCAGTACGAGCAGTACTTC. Residues: CASSQGLAEPQYEQYF. Complete variable domain (other parts from reference TRBV7-6 and TRBJ2-7): GAGVSQSPRYKVTKRGQDVALRCDPISGHVSLYWYRQALGQGPEFLTYFNYEAQQDKSGLPNDRFSAERPEGSISTLTIQRTEQRDSAMYRCASSQGLAEPQYEQYFGPGTRLTVT.